This T cell receptor (beta chain) was documented in a study of OX40 agonist ivuxolimab in advanced cancers. Remarks on this clone: Its target is unknown.

General study findings and limits: CD8+ T cells averaged more expanded clones than CD4+.

The cohort excluded patients with autoimmune disease history or systemic immunosuppression. With baseline, cycle 4 day 1, and cycle 7 day 1 as timepoints, blood was sampled. Assay: immunoSEQ multiplex PCR; the TCRdb copy retains only in-frame clones and omits some. This table holds 65,000 or so clones, nearly 90% found once. Sequencing used CD4+ or CD8+ T cells sorted from blood, obtained in a trial of the OX40 agonist ivuxolimab. This receptor was identified in an adult with an advanced solid tumor such as melanoma, head and neck, liver or kidney cancer.

The CDR3 loop is CASSLGRLAGADTQYF. CDR3 DNA: TGTGCCAGCAGCTTGGGACGGTTAGCGGGGGCTGATACGCAGTATTTT. The chain couples TRBV5-8 to TRBJ2-3; 9 nucleotides line up with TRBD2. CDR1 and CDR2 from the germline V gene are SGHTS and YDEGEE. Germline trimming cut 0 bases from V and 6 bases from J; bases unmatched to any gene: 8. This CDR3 region has 16 residues.